The 20 T cell receptor beta chains below were found in one sample sequenced in a study of shared clonotypes between healthy human individuals (TCRdb year 2020). Library generation was performed with the immunoSEQ multiplex PCR assay. As stored in TCRdb, this immuneACCESS dataset retains in-frame rearrangements with V and J assigned. A fraction of the clones does not appear; measured against another copy, unresolved V genes explain less than half of the discrepancy, and the remainder lacks a known reason. The sample data list about 79,000 clones, and about 64% of these were observed just once. In total, the top ten clones hold just over 50% of the sample. Sequencing was performed on memory CD8+ T cells sorted from blood. Explained via the paper, the cell subset or site label denotes: CD45RO+ cells pooled with CCR7-negative TemRA cells. The receptors stem from a man younger than 45 in good health.

This rearrangement joins TRBV15 to TRBJ2-1, with TRBD2 as a possible D gene (5 bases). V gave up 0 bases and J gave up 4 bases, with 13 bases separating them. The CDR3 sequence is 16 residues long. Germline assignment: CDR1 LNHNV and CDR2 YYDKDF (reference sequence). The CDR3 region is CATSRDSGGGYNEQFF. CDR3 DNA: TGTGCCACCAGCAGAGATTCCGGCGGAGGATACAATGAGCAGTTCTTC.

V and J are TRBV2 and TRBJ2-1, with D perhaps matching TRBD1 (6 bases). From germline, CDR1 is SNHLY and CDR2 FYNNEI. The CDR3 has 15 residues. V shed 2 bases and J shed 0 bases, with 8 bases lying between them. The CDR3 nucleotides read TGTGCCAGCAGTGAAAGAGGGGGCTCCTACAATGAGCAGTTCTTC. Its protein product is CASSERGGSYNEQFF.

The V gene is TRBV5-4, the J gene TRBJ2-6; 9 bases match TRBD1. This CDR3 has 17 amino acids. In germline, CDR1 is SGHNT, CDR2 YYREEE (reference sequence). With V trimmed by 4 bases and J by 3 bases, 8 bases remained unmatched. The CDR3 spells CASSPATGGDGANVLTF. The DNA for the CDR3 is TGTGCCAGCAGCCCAGCAACAGGGGGCGATGGGGCCAACGTCCTGACTTTC.

The rearrangement links TRBV5-1 to TRBJ1-1; D unclear. V was trimmed by 0 bases and J by 1 base, leaving 7 bases between them. Germline lookup yields CDR1 SGHRS and CDR2 YFSETQ. CDR3 size: 14 residues. The CDR3 reads CASSLESPNTEAFF. CDR3 DNA sequence: TGCGCCAGCAGCTTGGAGTCCCCGAACACTGAAGCTTTCTTT. The full variable domain, rest sourced from reference TRBV5-1 and TRBJ1-1, is KAGVTQTPRYLIKTRGQQVTLSCSPISGHRSVSWYQQTPGQGLQFLFEYFSETQRNKGNFPGRFSGRQFSNSRSEMNVSTLELGDSALYLCASSLESPNTEAFFGQGTRLTVV.

This clone was counted many times. The chain combines TRBV7-3 with TRBJ2-1; unclear D gene. The ends were cut back, 6 bases at V and 1 base at J, with 13 bases in the middle. The CDR3 is 15 amino acids. The germline CDR1 and CDR2 sequences are SGHTA and FQGTGA. The CDR3 DNA reads TGTGCCAGCAGTTTTGACATACCGTCCTACAATGAGCAGTTCTTC. This translates into CASSFDIPSYNEQFF.

The genes are TRBV11-2 and TRBJ2-1; TRBD2 agrees at 7 bases. This CDR3 is 15 amino acids long. In germline, CDR1 is SGHAT, CDR2 FQNNGV. V lost 5 bases and J lost 5; bases outside the gene matches: 9. CDR3 in DNA: TGTGCCAGCAGCCCGTGGGCGGGAGAAGACAATGAGCAGTTCTTC. Translated: CASSPWAGEDNEQFF.

V and J are TRBV7-9 and TRBJ2-7; 9 bases match TRBD1. The V gene's germline CDR1 is SEHNR and CDR2 FQNEAQ (reference sequence). V dropped 6 bases and J dropped 5; count of bases not matched to a gene: 14. CDR3 length equals 16 residues. CDR3 DNA: TGTGCCAGCAGTCCCCCCGGGACAGGGCTGGTCAACGAGCAGTACTTC. This gives the protein CASSPPGTGLVNEQYF.

Of note for this clone: Within the sample, other DNA sequences also encode this same CDR3. The genes are TRBV28 and TRBJ2-7; no reliable D call. Germline V gene sequence: CDR1 MDHEN, CDR2 SYDVKM. This CDR3 comprises 12 residues. V gave up 1 base and J gave up 4 bases, with 5 bases separating them. CDR3: CASSLSTYEQYF. The CDR3, as DNA: TGTGCCAGCAGTTTATCGACGTACGAGCAGTACTTC. The full variable domain, rest sourced from reference TRBV28 and TRBJ2-7, is DVKVTQSSRYLVKRTGEKVFLECVQDMDHENMFWYRQDPGLGLRLIYFSYDVKMKEKGDIPEGYSVSREKKERFSLILESASTNQTSMYLCASSLSTYEQYFGPGTRLTVT.

This clone was detected only a few times. The rearrangement links TRBV10-3 to TRBJ2-1; 9 bases are a match to TRBD2. V lost 4 bases, J lost 4 bases, and 11 bases stayed unmatched. The germline V gene encodes CDR1 ENHRY and CDR2 SYGVKD. The CDR3 sequence is 17 residues long. CDR3 sequence (DNA): TGTGCCATCAGTGGAAAAACGACTAGCGGAAATTACAATGAGCAGTTCTTC. This encodes CAISGKTTSGNYNEQFF.

This clone was found once. The rearrangement uses TRBV10-3 and TRBJ2-2; D perhaps matches TRBD1 (6 bases). This CDR3 region has 14 residues. Germline V lookup: CDR1 ENHRY, CDR2 SYGVKD. V lost 6 bases, J lost 4 bases, and 12 bases lay in between. The CDR3, as DNA: TGTGCCATCAGCGAGACAGGTACCACCGGGGAGCTGTTTTTT. Translation: CAISETGTTGELFF.

J is TRBJ1-1 and V is TRBV5-4; D uncertain. Germline-derived CDR1 and CDR2 are SGHNT and YYREEE (reference sequence). The CDR3 extends over 12 amino acids. Trimming took off 3 bases at V and 5 bases at J, with 8 bases between the two ends. CDR3 sequence (DNA): TGTGCCAGCAGCTCCGACATGACTGAAGCTTTCTTT. Protein sequence: CASSSDMTEAFF.

The rearrangement joins TRBV7-2 to TRBJ2-7, with 7 bases that match TRBD2. Germline CDR1 reads SGHTA; CDR2 reads FQGNSA. V shed 2 bases and J 3 bases; nucleotides not matched to a gene: 10. The CDR3 is 16 amino acids. As DNA, the CDR3 is TGTGCCAGCAGCTTAAGCGGGGAATTGGGGATCTACGAGCAGTACTTC. Its protein is CASSLSGELGIYEQYF.

In its sample, this clone was seen a few times. The rearrangement joins TRBV10-3 to TRBJ1-1; tentative D call: TRBD1 (5 bases). Germline V lookup: CDR1 ENHRY, CDR2 SYGVKD. The CDR3 spans 14 residues. Trimming took off 0 bases at V and 5 bases at J, with 10 bases between the two ends. This chain's CDR3 is CAISESAGKTEAFF. The DNA for the CDR3 is TGTGCCATCAGTGAGTCTGCAGGGAAGACTGAAGCTTTCTTT.

The V gene is TRBV28, the J gene TRBJ1-1, with 8 bases fitting TRBD1. The CDR3 has 15 amino acids. J was trimmed by 0 bases and V by 5 bases; bases with no gene match: 5. CDR1 is MDHEN and CDR2 is SYDVKM in the germline V gene. This CDR3 is CASSGGQGLNTEAFF. The CDR3 DNA reads as TGTGCCAGCAGTGGCGGACAGGGACTGAACACTGAAGCTTTCTTT.

The rearrangement joins TRBV29-1 to TRBJ2-4; 8 bases fit TRBD1. Losses at the gene ends were 6 bases for V and 1 base for J; bases not matched to a gene: 8. The CDR3 has 15 amino acids. CDR1 SQVTM and CDR2 ANQGSEA come from the germline V gene. CDR3 sequence: CSVARGPGAKNIQYF. CDR3 bases: TGCAGCGTCGCCAGGGGGCCGGGGGCCAAAAACATTCAGTACTTC. Drawing the rest from reference TRBV29-1 and TRBJ2-4, the complete variable domain is SAVISQKPSRDICQRGTSLTIQCQVDSQVTMMFWYRQQPGQSLTLIATANQGSEATYESGFVIDKFPISRPNLTFSTLTVSNMSPEDSSIYLCSVARGPGAKNIQYFGAGTRLSVL.

This clone was seen repeatedly, ten times or more. The chain has TRBV5-4 and TRBJ1-1; 10 nucleotides line up with TRBD1. J gave up 1 base and V 4 bases, and 4 bases lay outside the gene matches. Germline-derived CDR1 and CDR2 are SGHNT and YYREEE (reference sequence). The CDR3 covers 15 residues. The CDR3, as DNA: TGTGCCAGCAGCGTGGGGACAGGGGAGAACACTGAAGCTTTCTTT. The encoded protein is CASSVGTGENTEAFF.

The chain uses TRBV5-4 and TRBJ1-2; 8 positions match TRBD1. Germline V gene sequence: CDR1 SGHNT, CDR2 YYREEE (reference sequence). J gave up 3 bases and V 0 bases, and 4 bases lay outside the gene matches. The CDR3 spans 15 residues. CDR3 residues: CASSLGQGAHYGYTF. In DNA form, the CDR3 reads TGTGCCAGCAGCTTGGGGCAGGGGGCACACTATGGCTACACCTTC. Full variable domain (outside the CDR3, taken from reference TRBV5-4 and TRBJ1-2): ETGVTQSPTHLIKTRGQQVTLRCSSQSGHNTVSWYQQALGQGPQFIFQYYREEENGRGNFPPRFSGLQFPNYSSELNVNALELDDSALYLCASSLGQGAHYGYTFGSGTRLTVV.

The genes are TRBV4-2 and TRBJ2-3, with TRBD2 identical over 8 bases. The germline gives CDR1 LGHNA, CDR2 YNFKEQ. The CDR3 is 16 residues long. The J segment lost 2 bases and the V segment lost 0 bases, leaving 4 bases of the junction unmatched. The CDR3 DNA reads TGTGCCAGCAGCCAAGAGTGGACTAGCCCCACAGATACGCAGTATTTT. Its protein product is CASSQEWTSPTDTQYF.

The chain carries TRBV25-1 and TRBJ2-3; D could derive from TRBD1 or TRBD2 (5 bases each). V lost 6 bases to trimming and J lost 5 bases, with 12 bases between them. The CDR3 extends over 13 amino acids. Germline values: CDR1 MGHDK, CDR2 SYGVNS. CDR3 DNA: TGTGCCAGCAGCGGGACCCCCGGAGATACGCAGTATTTT. As protein: CASSGTPGDTQYF.

The chain carries TRBV25-1 and TRBJ2-7, with TRBD1 identical over 9 bases. The CDR3 has 15 residues. Germline trimming cut 5 bases from V and 0 bases from J; bases unmatched to any gene: 5. Germline-derived CDR1 and CDR2 are MGHDK and SYGVNS. CDR3 region: CASSLAGQGSYEQYF. The CDR3 DNA sequence: TGTGCCAGCAGTCTTGCGGGACAGGGCTCCTACGAGCAGTACTTC.